The clone carrying this T cell receptor (beta chain) has just a few counts. Its antigen is still unknown. The sample is drawn from a study of response to subunit inactivated influenza vaccine. Notes on the study in general: The authors proposed limited new T cell recruitment per seasonal influenza vaccination.

Germline values: CDR1 MNHEY, CDR2 SVGEGT. The length of the CDR3 is 14 residues. The V and J ends lost 2 bases and 3 bases respectively, with 8 bases between them. TCRdb recomputed calls from the RT-PCR reads with MiXCR, one row per CDR3 protein. The sample consists of a few hundred thousand distinct CDR3 sequences, more than 10% of them appearing once. This receptor was taken from a man aged 45-60 years who received an inactivated influenza vaccine. The sequencing used non-naive T cells sorted from PBMCs, collected less than 15 days before vaccination. V is TRBV6-2 or TRBV6-3 and J is TRBJ1-5; D may be TRBD1 (5 bases). The CDR3 protein is CASSYAGTNQPQHF. CDR3 coding DNA: TGTGCCAGCAGTTACGCAGGGACCAATCAGCCCCAGCATTTT.